Sequencing of this TCR beta chain was carried out in a study of blood T cells in healthy people across ages (dated by TCRdb to about 2015). Notes on the research overall: In model experiments, template switching captured roughly one uniquely barcoded TCR beta cDNA molecule for every two T cells. Age-related changes in TCR beta repertoire diversity were measured in the study by deep sequencing normalized with unique cDNA molecular identifiers. Donors were grouped into four age groups: young (average 16 years), middle-aged (39), aged (about 59) and long-lived (approximately 82). To avoid experimental bias, donors of different ages were randomly spread across the sequencing lanes. For two donors (one aged 18 to 30 and one aged 80 or older), the study analyzed two additional independent replicas of 1 million unique cDNA reads from the same blood draw.

V has 6 bases trimmed and J has 4 bases trimmed; junction bases matching no gene number 3. CDR1 SQVTM and CDR2 ANQGSEA were looked up in the germline V gene. The CDR3, from cysteine to phenylalanine, totals 12 residues. This entry keeps only the CDR3 DNA: 36 bases, framed from base 1. Only one count was recorded for this clonotype. Its antigen specificity is not known. There are no base qualities to consult, and no much larger clone falls within one base. One read gives only weak evidence. General findings and caveats noted by the study authors: Bulk unsorted PBMC profiling prevented conclusive comparison of naive and antigen-experienced compartments. Compared with the aged group, more naive CD4+ T cells, fewer expanded clones and increased TCR diversity were shown by the long-lived group, suggesting age selection. Estimates of total diversity from one million sequenced T cells were regarded as lower bounds and underestimates. Because the CMV infection status of the donors was unknown, age-related changes in expanded clonotypes may potentially have been confounded. As age increased, observed TCR beta diversity per million T cells dropped in a roughly linear way, and a significant reduction was already evident by age about 40. The percentage of naive T cells measured by flow cytometry correlated strongly with observed TCR beta diversity.

Donors were 39 systemically healthy Caucasian individuals from Russia aged 6 to 90 years. Around 10 milliliters of peripheral blood were collected from each donor into EDTA-treated Vacutainer tubes. Ficoll-Paque density-gradient centrifugation was used to isolate PBMCs, with at least 7 million per sample. Trizol reagent was used to extract total RNA from PBMCs, with at least 6 micrograms per sample. For every donor, an aliquot of PBMCs went through flow cytometry to measure the percentages of naive CD45RAhigh/CD27high T cells. The method was 5' RACE. For sequencing, an Illumina HiSeq 2500 was employed. A second PCR of roughly 6 to 12 cycles was performed with a sample-barcoded 5' primer and a J-beta primer mix. A unique molecular identifier was introduced onto each TCR beta cDNA molecule by a template-switch 5' adaptor carrying 12 random nucleotides. Each sample yielded at least 2.5 million CDR3-containing paired-end reads. First-strand cDNA was synthesized from all RNA with the Mint cDNA synthesis kit, primed by a TRBC-specific oligonucleotide. After uracil-DNA glycosylase treatment, a first 18-cycle PCR used universal primers M1SS and BC2_uni_R on all cDNA. In the authors' own workflow: Each sample was normalized by randomly selecting 1 million high-quality reads, each carrying a distinct molecular identifier. Reads sharing molecular identifiers were discarded rather than binned into consensus sequences. MiTCR, set to a Q25 quality threshold and the strictest error-elimination algorithm, was used for CDR3 identification, clonotype clustering and error correction. Lower-bound total TCR beta diversity was estimated with a nonparametric unseen species model using Euler transformation. Clones were called with MiXCR by TCRdb after fastp trimmed the public reads at Q25, and only in-frame beta chains were retained. Rows with one shared CDR3 protein collapse into an entry with the most common genes and DNA. These V and J calls originate from TCRdb's pipeline instead of the authors' own analysis. The sample table contains about 780,000 distinct CDR3 sequences; only one count was recorded for less than 60% of them. Around 18% of the sample comes from the top ten.

Sequences were obtained from blood. The clonotype originates from an elderly man in good health. Rearrangement joined TRBV29-1 to TRBJ1-1; TRBD1 aligns with 9 central bases. CDR3 region: CSVGQGTTEAFF. The nucleotide sequence is given as TGCAGCGTCGGACAGGGGACCACTGAAGCTTTCTTT.